This TCR beta chain comes out of a study of CD8+ T cells in alopecia areata. At the level of the study: Affected scalp percentage determined the severity score of treated patients. Study-wide findings and caveats: Sharing of TCRs across patients appeared less clear than in mice, possibly for HLA-related reasons.

For this clone: Its target is not known.

Regarding treatment: oral pan-JAK inhibitor, 5-10 mg twice daily. PBMC-derived CD4+ and CD8+ T cells were sorted. Extraction and reverse transcription of RNA yielded cDNA as the sequencing template. Libraries were prepared by immunoSEQ multiplex PCR; TCRdb keeps only in-frame clonotypes and omits some of them. The table includes under 350,000 clones, roughly 50% detected once. This sample comprised CD4+ T cells sorted from blood, obtained at week 24, from a patient treated with tofacitinib. The source of this sequence is a human donor with alopecia areata.

The CDR3 nucleotides are TGTGCCAGTCTAACCGGGTCAAACTCTGGAAACACCATATATTTT. Protein sequence: CASLTGSNSGNTIYF. The chain carries TRBV19 and TRBJ1-3; D is ambiguous. CDR3 length: 15 residues. Germline V lookup: CDR1 LNHDA, CDR2 SQIVND (reference sequence). V was trimmed by 8 bases and J by 0 bases, leaving 14 bases between them.